This T cell receptor beta chain derives from a study of CD8 T cells in Susac syndrome. Study-wide points: The study acknowledged a relatively small number of individuals in its TCR sequencing and HLA analysis.

Sequencing targeted TCR beta in blood CD8+ and CD4+ T cells. The multiple sclerosis control cohort comprised treatment-naive individuals presenting with stable or active relapsing-remitting disease. After extraction with the RNeasy kit, roughly 0.45 to 1 ug of the RNA was reverse transcribed using random hexamers. TCRdb itself ran the immunoSEQ multiplex PCR reads through MiXCR, one entry per CDR3 protein. The sample has roughly 150,000 distinct CDR3 sequences, 95% to 96% seen once. This clonotype has just one count. Its specificity is not known. V shed 0 bases and J 2 bases; nucleotides not matched to a gene: 8. CDR3 length: 17 residues. CDR1 and CDR2 (germline): MNHNS, SASEGT.

Sequencing was performed on CD8+ T cells from PBMCs. The clonotype originates from a human donor with multiple sclerosis. J is TRBJ2-7 and V is TRBV6-1; 9 bases match TRBD2. The CDR3 nucleotides are TGTGCCAGCAGTGAAGCGCTGGGAGCGGGGGGCCCCTACGAGCAGTACGTC. It codes for CASSEALGAGGPYEQYV.